Listed below are T cell receptor beta chains from one sample, sequenced in a study of regulatory T cells in long-lasting Graves disease. A single record per CDR3 protein comes from TCRdb applying MiXCR to the multiplex PCR reads. The sample contains some 420,000 distinct CDR3 sequences, less than 25% of which appear only once. The specimen comprised peripheral blood mononuclear cells (PBMCs), sampled when the disease was refractory, from a patient treated with antithyroid drugs. The source is a female donor with Graves disease. The CDR3 runs from the conserved cysteine through the conserved F or W. The D gene is left open where the match is weak.

length	V	D	J	CDR3
14	TRBV11-2	-	TRBJ1-1	CASSQLSGRGEAFF
14	TRBV11-2	-	TRBJ1-3	CASSFTDAGNTIYF
13	TRBV7-9	TRBD2	TRBJ2-5	CASRPPGGETQYF
17	TRBV4-1	TRBD2	TRBJ2-5	CASSQVWLAGGQETQYF
15	TRBV19	TRBD1	TRBJ1-5	CASKHLLGGDQPQHF
13	TRBV6-1	-	TRBJ2-7	CASTPGEAEEQYF
15	TRBV7-2	-	TRBJ1-5	CASSLGGLRNQPQHF
14	TRBV29-1	TRBD1	TRBJ2-7	CSVLDRVGSYEQYF
10	TRBV29-1	-	TRBJ1-4	CSVANEKLFF
14	TRBV20-1	-	TRBJ2-7	CSARASGIAYEQYF
13	TRBV28	-	TRBJ2-7	CASSLRDSYEQYF
12	TRBV28	-	TRBJ1-3	CASSLDGHTIYF
14	TRBV6-1	TRBD2	TRBJ2-7	CASERTSGAYEQYF
14	TRBV28	TRBD1	TRBJ1-2	CATLLPTGIYGYTF
13	TRBV6-1	TRBD1	TRBJ2-7	CASSRQGYEEQYF
15	TRBV2	TRBD2	TRBJ2-3	CASSEGREGTDTQYF
15	TRBV29-1	TRBD1	TRBJ2-2	CSVGTGEVNTGELFF
15	TRBV27	TRBD1	TRBJ2-7	CASSFIPGQSYEQYF
19	TRBV28	TRBD1	TRBJ1-1	CASSFFGPGTGVKQGEAFF
16	TRBV4-3	-	TRBJ2-2	CASSQDVDINTGELFF
17	TRBV5-1	-	TRBJ2-7	CASSARGSLFRNYEQYF
17	TRBV24-1	TRBD1	TRBJ1-1	CATSDGTGGLGNTEAFF
17	TRBV12-3/TRBV12-4	-	TRBJ2-2	CASRLSATGPNTGELFF